The 30 T cell receptor beta chains listed next were all sequenced from one sample in a study of blood T cell repertoires in COVID-19. The repertoire was sequenced with immunoSEQ multiplex PCR; TCRdb's copy has only in-frame clones and lacks some. The top ten hold about 1.1% of the sample, which has tens of thousands of clones, roughly 85% seen once. The sequenced sample consisted of peripheral blood. Source of these receptors: a man in his forties with acute or convalescent COVID-19.

V and J are TRBV9 and TRBJ2-2; weak D call: TRBD1 (5 bases). V dropped 4 bases and J dropped 4 bases, with 11 bases sitting between them. Germline lookup yields CDR1 SGDLS and CDR2 YYNGEE. This CDR3 is 14 amino acids long. CDR3 residues: CASSSRGLTGELFF. In nucleotides, the CDR3 is TGTGCCAGCAGCTCAAGGGGCCTCACCGGGGAGCTGTTTTTT. Full variable domain (missing parts from reference TRBV9 and TRBJ2-2): DSGVTQTPKHLITATGQRVTLRCSPRSGDLSVYWYQQSLDQGLQFLIQYYNGEERAKGNILERFSAQQFPDLHSELNLSSLELGDSALYFCASSSRGLTGELFFGEGSRLTVL.

The chain recombines TRBV4-2 with TRBJ2-7; D is undetermined. Germline V CDR1 and CDR2: LGHNA, YNFKEQ. The CDR3 contains 14 residues. Trimming left V 5 bases short and J 2 bases short, with 13 bases between. The CDR3 loop reads CASSSLTQAYEQYF. Written as DNA, the CDR3 is TGTGCCAGCAGCTCGCTTACCCAGGCCTACGAGCAGTACTTC.

This clone was seen only a few times. The V call is TRBV7-2, the J call TRBJ1-5; the D is unclear. Trimming removed 1 base at V and 0 bases at J, with 7 bases between. Germline-derived CDR1 and CDR2 are SGHTA and FQGNSA. This CDR3 comprises 15 residues. In DNA, the CDR3 is TGTGCCAGCAGCTTAGAAGCGTATAGCAATCAGCCCCAGCATTTT. The encoded protein is CASSLEAYSNQPQHF.

The chain combines TRBV6-5 with TRBJ1-3, with D perhaps TRBD1 (5 bases). The V gene's germline CDR1 is MNHEY and CDR2 SVGAGI. This CDR3 has 12 amino acids. Between the trimmed V and J ends, which lost 6 bases and 9 bases, there was a span of 12 bases. The CDR3 coding sequence is TGTGCCAGCAGGGACACCGTGGGCACCATATATTTT. This translates into CASRDTVGTIYF.

The chain joins TRBV5-1 to TRBJ1-2; 9 bases align to TRBD1. V dropped 0 bases and J dropped 5; count of bases not matched to a gene: 2. Per germline, CDR1 SGHRS and CDR2 YFSETQ. The CDR3 contains 14 residues. The CDR3 DNA sequence: TGCGCCAGCAGCTTGGGGGACAGGGTTTATGGCTACACCTTC. It yields the protein CASSLGDRVYGYTF. Full variable domain (outside the CDR3, taken from reference TRBV5-1 and TRBJ1-2): KAGVTQTPRYLIKTRGQQVTLSCSPISGHRSVSWYQQTPGQGLQFLFEYFSETQRNKGNFPGRFSGRQFSNSRSEMNVSTLELGDSALYLCASSLGDRVYGYTFGSGTRLTVV.

CDR3 region: CASSSQTGQHEKLFF. The CDR3, as DNA: TGTGCCAGCAGCTCACAGACAGGCCAACATGAAAAACTGTTTTTT. J is TRBJ1-4 and V is TRBV11-3; D possibly corresponds to TRBD1 (6 bases). The CDR3 is made up of 15 amino acids. Germline V CDR1 and CDR2: SGHNT, YENEEA. V shed 4 bases and J shed 6 bases, with 15 bases lying between them.

The chain links TRBV24-1 to TRBJ2-2; 10 nucleotides line up with TRBD2. CDR3 size: 15 residues. Germline V CDR1 and CDR2: KGHDR, SFDVKD. V gave up 7 bases and J gave up 0 bases; unmatched junction bases: 1. As DNA, the CDR3 is TGTGCCACCAGCGGACTAGCGGCGAACACCGGGGAGCTGTTTTTT. Its translation: CATSGLAANTGELFF.

The rearrangement uses TRBV29-1 and TRBJ2-1, with TRBD2 matching over 9 bases. This CDR3 is built from 15 residues. The V gene end was trimmed by 6 bases and the J gene end by 8 bases; junction bases not matched to a gene: 14. Germline V gives CDR1 SQVTM, CDR2 ANQGSEA. The CDR3 reads CSVSGTSQGLDEQFF. Here the CDR3 DNA reads TGCAGCGTCTCCGGGACTAGCCAGGGGTTGGATGAGCAGTTCTTC.

The chain couples TRBV27 to TRBJ1-5; 10 positions agree with TRBD1. V lost 3 bases to trimming and J lost 0 bases; unmatched junction nucleotides: 8. CDR1 is MNHEY, CDR2 SMNVEV, per germline (reference sequence). CDR3 size: 18 residues. CDR3 region: CASSFKGQGLYSNQPQHF. CDR3 in DNA: TGTGCCAGCAGTTTTAAGGGACAGGGGCTTTATAGCAATCAGCCCCAGCATTTT.

The V call is TRBV5-1, the J call TRBJ2-7; 14 nucleotides match TRBD2. Per the germline V gene, CDR1 is SGHRS and CDR2 is YFSETQ. This CDR3 has 15 amino acids. Unmatched junction bases numbered 6, after V lost 4 bases and J lost 6 bases. The CDR3 region has the DNA TGCGCCAGCAGCCACGGGACTAGCGGGGGAGTCGAGCAGTACTTC. It specifies CASSHGTSGGVEQYF.

The gene calls are TRBV5-1 and TRBJ1-1; 8 bases agree with TRBD1. J gave up 5 bases and V 2 bases, and 11 bases lay outside the gene matches. The V gene's germline CDR1 is SGHRS and CDR2 YFSETQ. The CDR3 totals 16 residues. CDR3 in DNA: TGCGCCAGCAGCTTACGGCAGGGGGCTAGAGGAACTGAAGCTTTCTTT. Translating gives CASSLRQGARGTEAFF.

This chain connects TRBV11-2 to TRBJ2-1; 8 bases agree with TRBD2. The CDR3 is 16 amino acids. The J segment lost 6 bases and the V segment lost 4 bases, leaving 11 bases of the junction unmatched. Germline V gene sequence: CDR1 SGHAT, CDR2 FQNNGV. The CDR3 loop is CASSYGGGSSTNEQFF. The CDR3, as DNA: TGTGCCAGCAGCTATGGCGGGGGGTCCTCGACCAATGAGCAGTTCTTC.

This chain uses TRBV27 with TRBJ2-7; 8 bases map to TRBD2. Germline assignment: CDR1 MNHEY and CDR2 SMNVEV (reference sequence). V was clipped by 4 bases and J by 5 bases; unmatched bases: 7. CDR3 length: 14 residues. CDR3 DNA: TGTGCCAGCAGTTCAAGCGGGAGTCGGCACGAGCAGTACTTC. This codes for CASSSSGSRHEQYF.

The chain uses TRBV12-3 or TRBV12-4 and TRBJ1-5, with 10 bases identical to TRBD1. With 10 bases clipped from V and 5 bases from J, the junction kept 5 bases outside the gene matches. The length of the CDR3 is 13 residues. This CDR3 is CAIGTGVDQPQHF. The DNA for the CDR3 is TGTGCCATCGGGACAGGGGTCGATCAGCCCCAGCATTTT.

J is TRBJ1-4 and V is TRBV19; D unresolved. Looked up from germline, CDR1 is LNHDA and CDR2 is SQIVND (reference sequence). The CDR3 is made up of 12 amino acids. Trimming removed 6 bases from V and 8 bases from J, with 10 bases in between. Here the CDR3 reads CASSGGEEKLFF. The CDR3, as DNA: TGTGCCAGTAGCGGCGGGGAGGAAAAACTGTTTTTT. The full variable domain, completed using reference TRBV19 and TRBJ1-4, is DGGITQSPKYLFRKEGQNVTLSCEQNLNHDAMYWYRQDPGQGLRLIYYSQIVNDFQKGDIAEGYSVSREKKESFPLTVTSAQKNPTAFYLCASSGGEEKLFFGSGTQLSVL.

The chain recombines TRBV6-1 with TRBJ1-4; unclear D gene. The CDR3 is 15 residues long. The V end lost 0 bases, the J end lost 10 bases, and 15 bases lay between the germline ends. Germline-derived CDR1 and CDR2 are MNHNS and SASEGT. The CDR3 bases are TGTGCCAGCAGTGAAGCGTCCCGTAACCACGGAAAACTGTTTTTT. This sequence encodes CASSEASRNHGKLFF.

This clone was counted once. This chain joins TRBV10-2 and TRBJ1-2; D may be TRBD1 (6 bases). V was trimmed by 8 bases and J by 2 bases, leaving 21 bases between them. The length of the CDR3 is 16 residues. CDR1 is WSHSY, CDR2 SAAADI, per germline. In DNA form, the CDR3 reads TGCGCCAGCTCGGGAAAGCAGACAGGCATCAACTATGGCTACACCTTC. It specifies CASSGKQTGINYGYTF.

This clone was found a few times. V gene TRBV12-5 combines with J gene TRBJ2-2; TRBD2 matches at 7 bases. Germline trimming cut 1 base from V and 1 base from J; bases unmatched to any gene: 0. The CDR3 totals 15 residues. The germline V gene has CDR1 LGHNT and CDR2 FRNRAP. The CDR3 reads CASGLGGGNTGELFF. CDR3 sequence (DNA): TGTGCTAGTGGTTTGGGCGGGGGGAACACCGGGGAGCTGTTTTTT.

The chain has TRBV11-1 and TRBJ1-2, with D unresolved. The germline CDR1 and CDR2 sequences are SGHAT and FQDESV (reference sequence). Trimming took 0 bases from V and 5 from J, leaving 10 bases between them. The CDR3 has 14 residues. CDR3 residues: CASSLAPGIYGYTF. As DNA, the CDR3 is TGTGCCAGCAGCTTAGCTCCGGGAATTTATGGCTACACCTTC.

This chain uses TRBV10-1 with TRBJ1-6, with D maybe TRBD1 (5 bases). Germline CDR1 reads WNHNN; CDR2 reads SYGVQD (reference sequence). Between the trimmed V and J ends, which lost 5 bases and 0 bases, there was a span of 14 bases. The CDR3 extends over 17 amino acids. CDR3 sequence reads: CASSRQIGSSYNSPLHF. The CDR3 region has the DNA TGCGCCAGCAGTAGACAGATTGGTAGCTCCTATAATTCACCCCTCCACTTT.

The V call is TRBV4-1, the J call TRBJ1-1, with D maybe TRBD1 (5 bases). V dropped 3 bases and J dropped 4 bases, with 18 bases sitting between them. This CDR3 has 16 amino acids. In germline, CDR1 is MGHRA, CDR2 YSYEKL. CDR3 DNA sequence: TGCGCCAGCAGCCAGGGATTTCAGGGCAAAGTCACTGAAGCTTTCTTT. It translates to CASSQGFQGKVTEAFF.

The rearrangement joins TRBV2 to TRBJ2-3, with TRBD2 matching over 9 bases. With V trimmed by 7 bases and J by 4 bases, 9 bases remained unmatched. Looked up from germline, CDR1 is SNHLY and CDR2 is FYNNEI. The CDR3 extends over 15 amino acids. The CDR3, as DNA: TGTGCCAGCACCCAGGGACTAGCTGTGCCAGATACGCAGTATTTT. Encoded protein: CASTQGLAVPDTQYF.

This clone came up a few times. This rearrangement joins TRBV3-1 (or the pseudogene TRBV3-2) to TRBJ1-1; 7 nucleotides match TRBD1. In germline, CDR1 is LGHDT, CDR2 YNNKEL (reference sequence). This CDR3 spans 15 amino acids. J was trimmed by 0 bases and V by 3 bases; bases with no gene match: 4. In nucleotides, the CDR3 is TGTGCCAGCAGCCAGGGGGACAGAGTGAACACTGAAGCTTTCTTT. Amino acids: CASSQGDRVNTEAFF.

The rearrangement links TRBV24-1 to TRBJ2-6, with D perhaps TRBD1 (6 bases). This CDR3 is built from 17 residues. Germline lookup yields CDR1 KGHDR and CDR2 SFDVKD. V was cut by 10 bases and J by 2 bases, with 20 bases left in between. The CDR3 protein is CATGGRTGSAGANVLTF. In DNA, the CDR3 is TGTGCCACTGGCGGGCGAACAGGGTCAGCTGGGGCCAACGTCCTGACTTTC.

As concerns this clone: The sample has other DNA sequences that encode this CDR3 too. The chain employs TRBV6-1 and TRBJ2-1; no firm D call. Trimming removed 3 bases from V and 0 bases from J, with 9 bases in between. Germline assignment: CDR1 MNHNS and CDR2 SASEGT. The CDR3 has 15 amino acids. The CDR3 nucleotides read TGTGCCAGCAGTGAGTCGCCCAGCTCCTACAATGAGCAGTTCTTC. Translated, it gives CASSESPSSYNEQFF.

The chain is built from TRBV5-4 and TRBJ2-7, with 8 bases fitting TRBD2. After removal of 4 bases from V and 1 base from J, the junction contained 16 bases not matched to a gene. The CDR3 spans 18 residues. Germline V gene sequence: CDR1 SGHNT, CDR2 YYREEE (reference sequence). The CDR3 loop reads CASSPSPSGGGGSYEQYF. DNA of the CDR3: TGTGCCAGCAGCCCATCACCCTCGGGCGGCGGGGGGTCCTACGAGCAGTACTTC.

This clone was picked up one time. V and J are TRBV6-2 or TRBV6-3 and TRBJ2-6; no clear D. Between the trimmed V and J ends, which lost 6 bases and 0 bases, there was a span of 12 bases. CDR3 size: 16 residues. CDR1 and CDR2 (germline): MNHEY, SVGEGT. The CDR3 region has the DNA TGTGCCAGCAGCCCTCAAACTAACTCTGGGGCCAACGTCCTGACTTTC. It codes for CASSPQTNSGANVLTF.

J is TRBJ1-2 and V is TRBV11-1, with no clear D. The CDR3 loop spans 13 amino acids. Germline V gives CDR1 SGHAT, CDR2 FQDESV (reference sequence). V lost 5 bases and J lost 9, with 16 bases in between. The CDR3 nucleotides read TGTGCCAGCAGCCCTTCAGGCCCAGCACGCTACACCTTC. Amino acids: CASSPSGPARYTF.

V usage is TRBV21-1 and J usage is TRBJ1-6; the table calls TRBD1, which could not be checked here. TRBV21-1 counts as a pseudogene. The CDR3 totals 16 residues. CDR3 sequence: CASSKEARGNNSPLHF. DNA of the CDR3: TGTGCCAGCAGCAAAGAAGCCAGGGGGAATAATTCACCCCTCCACTTT.

CDR3 residues: CASSFIIGTEYEAFF. CDR3 bases: TGTGCCAGCAGCTTTATAATAGGGACAGAGTACGAAGCTTTCTTT. The J gene is TRBJ1-1, the V gene TRBV21-1; TRBD1 reflects the table's D call only, with no check against the DNA. TRBV21-1 is a pseudogene locus. The CDR3 extends over 15 amino acids.